The 12 T cell receptor beta chains presented below share a single source sample, sequenced in a study of cytotoxic CD8 clonotypes in ibrutinib-treated CLL. TCRdb's table, derived via immunoSEQ multiplex PCR, lists solely in-frame clones and lacks some. The sample carries some 160,000 clones, 81% recorded once. The specimen was PBMCs, collected after 12 months of ibrutinib treatment. Receptor source: a human donor with chronic lymphocytic leukemia.

The chain joins TRBV7-3 to TRBJ2-3, with TRBD2 matching 7 bases. The CDR3 has 14 amino acids. Germline V gene data show CDR1 as SGHTA and CDR2 as FQGTGA. Trimming at V came to 4 bases and at J to 0 bases, leaving 1 base not matched to a gene. The CDR3 nucleotides read TGTGCCAGCAGCTGGCGGGGGAGCACAGATACGCAGTATTTT. It yields the protein CASSWRGSTDTQYF.

This clone was detected only once. V and J are TRBV30 and TRBJ1-2; 12 bases align to TRBD1. Germline values: CDR1 GTSNPN, CDR2 SVGIG (reference sequence). The CDR3 length is 15 residues. The V gene end was trimmed by 2 bases and the J gene end by 7 bases; junction bases not matched to a gene: 8. In DNA, the CDR3 is TGTGCCTGGAGTACGGGACAGGGGGCGGTATCTGGCTACACCTTC. This translates into CAWSTGQGAVSGYTF.

The chain carries TRBV18 and TRBJ2-7; 7 bases fit TRBD1. This CDR3 region has 12 residues. Germline assignment: CDR1 KGHSH and CDR2 LQKENI. Trimming cost V 3 bases and J 7 bases; bases outside gene matches: 3. CDR3 DNA sequence: TGTGCCAGCTCACCGTCGACAGGGGAGCAGTACTTC. Translated, it gives CASSPSTGEQYF.

V usage is TRBV18 and J usage is TRBJ2-7, with a possible D match to TRBD2 (6 bases). V gave up 2 bases and J gave up 4 bases, with 12 bases separating them. This CDR3 is built from 14 residues. In germline, CDR1 is KGHSH, CDR2 LQKENI. The CDR3 bases are TGTGCCAGCTCACCAGCCGGGGGTTCTTACGAGCAGTACTTC. This sequence encodes CASSPAGGSYEQYF.

This rearrangement joins TRBV7-2 to TRBJ2-7; maybe TRBD1 (6 bases). The CDR3 spans 14 residues. Germline-derived CDR1 and CDR2 are SGHTA and FQGNSA. V lost 3 bases, J lost 4 bases, and 13 bases lay in between. DNA of the CDR3: TGTGCCAGCAGCTTTACAGGGTTCTCTTACGAGCAGTACTTC. Translating it yields CASSFTGFSYEQYF.

V is TRBV7-9 and J is TRBJ1-2, with D possibly matching TRBD1 (5 bases). CDR1 is SEHNR and CDR2 is FQNEAQ in the germline V gene (reference sequence). CDR3 length: 13 amino acids. The germline V and J ends were trimmed by 1 base and 4 bases, with 7 bases remaining between them. In nucleotides, the CDR3 is TGTGCCAGCAGCTTAGAAGGGACCTATGGCTACACCTTC. This sequence encodes CASSLEGTYGYTF.

The rearrangement links TRBV10-3 to TRBJ2-7; 7 nucleotides line up with TRBD2. V gave up 2 bases and J gave up 2 bases; unmatched junction bases: 6. The CDR3 is 15 residues long. Germline CDR1 and CDR2: ENHRY and SYGVKD. CDR3 sequence (DNA): TGTGCCATCAGTGAGGGGGGGGTAAGGGCCTACGAGCAGTACTTC. It encodes CAISEGGVRAYEQYF.

This clone was found a few times. This chain links TRBV28 with TRBJ1-4; D remains ambiguous. V was trimmed by 9 bases and J by 6 bases, leaving 8 bases between them. This CDR3 comprises 11 residues. Per germline, CDR1 MDHEN and CDR2 SYDVKM. The CDR3 protein is CASGFYEKLFF. CDR3 DNA: TGTGCCAGTGGTTTCTATGAAAAACTGTTTTTT.

The table lists this clone with a few counts. The gene calls are TRBV5-4 and TRBJ2-4; 14 positions agree with TRBD2. Germline V gene sequence: CDR1 SGHNT, CDR2 YYREEE (reference sequence). Trimming at V came to 4 bases and at J to 0 bases, leaving 9 bases not matched to a gene. This CDR3 is built from 19 residues. The CDR3 loop reads CASSATGLAGGVAKNIQYF. CDR3 DNA: TGTGCCAGCAGCGCCACTGGACTAGCGGGGGGTGTAGCCAAAAACATTCAGTACTTC.

This chain connects TRBV5-1 to TRBJ1-2; tentative D call: TRBD1 (5 bases). Trimming left V 4 bases short and J 5 bases short, with 21 bases between. This CDR3 has 16 residues. Germline CDR1 SGHRS, CDR2 YFSETQ. CDR3 bases: TGCGCCAGCAGCCGAAACACCTGGGGGGACGATTATGGCTACACCTTC. Its protein product is CASSRNTWGDDYGYTF.

The chain links TRBV27 to TRBJ2-7; 10 nucleotides align to TRBD2. CDR3 length: 14 amino acids. The junction had 4 bases not matched to a gene; V was cut back by 6 bases and J by 2 bases. Germline V gives CDR1 MNHEY, CDR2 SMNVEV (reference sequence). The CDR3 loop reads CASSRLAGAYEQYF. Here the CDR3 DNA reads TGTGCCAGCAGCCGACTAGCGGGCGCCTACGAGCAGTACTTC.

V is TRBV6-4 and J is TRBJ2-3, with TRBD2 as a possible D gene (5 bases). The length of the CDR3 is 12 residues. Trimming took off 3 bases at V and 13 bases at J, with 14 bases between the two ends. Germline lookup yields CDR1 MRHNA and CDR2 SNTAGT. This CDR3 reads CASSDEGTKKYF. CDR3 nucleotide sequence: TGTGCCAGCAGTGATGAGGGCACCAAGAAGTATTTT.